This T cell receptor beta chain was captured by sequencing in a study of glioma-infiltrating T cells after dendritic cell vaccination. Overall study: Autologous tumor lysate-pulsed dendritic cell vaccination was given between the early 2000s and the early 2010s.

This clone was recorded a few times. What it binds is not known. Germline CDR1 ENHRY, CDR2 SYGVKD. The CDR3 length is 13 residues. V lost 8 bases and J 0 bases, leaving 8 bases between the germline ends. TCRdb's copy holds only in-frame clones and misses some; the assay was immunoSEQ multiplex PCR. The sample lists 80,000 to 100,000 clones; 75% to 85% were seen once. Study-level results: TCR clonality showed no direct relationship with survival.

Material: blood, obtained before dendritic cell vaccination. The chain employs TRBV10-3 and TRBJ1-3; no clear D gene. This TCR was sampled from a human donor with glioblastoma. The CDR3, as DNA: TGTGCCATCGCCGGGAGCTCTGGAAACACCATATATTTT. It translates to CAIAGSSGNTIYF.